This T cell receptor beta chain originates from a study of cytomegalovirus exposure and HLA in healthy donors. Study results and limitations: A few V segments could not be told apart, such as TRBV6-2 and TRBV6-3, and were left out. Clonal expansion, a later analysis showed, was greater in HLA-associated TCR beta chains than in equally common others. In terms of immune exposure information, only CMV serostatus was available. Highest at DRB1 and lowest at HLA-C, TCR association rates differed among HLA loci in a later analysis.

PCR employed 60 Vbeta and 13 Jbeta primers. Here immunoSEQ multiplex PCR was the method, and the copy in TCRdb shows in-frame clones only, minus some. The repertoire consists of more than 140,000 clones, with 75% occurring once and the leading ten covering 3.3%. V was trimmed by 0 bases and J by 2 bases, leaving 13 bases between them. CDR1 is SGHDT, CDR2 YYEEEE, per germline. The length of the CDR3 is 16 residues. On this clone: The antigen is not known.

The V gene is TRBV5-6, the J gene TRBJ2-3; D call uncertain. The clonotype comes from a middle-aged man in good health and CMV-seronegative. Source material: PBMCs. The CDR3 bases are TGTGCCAGCAGCTTGGGGGCATCTCCGGACACAGATACGCAGTATTTT. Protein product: CASSLGASPDTDTQYF.